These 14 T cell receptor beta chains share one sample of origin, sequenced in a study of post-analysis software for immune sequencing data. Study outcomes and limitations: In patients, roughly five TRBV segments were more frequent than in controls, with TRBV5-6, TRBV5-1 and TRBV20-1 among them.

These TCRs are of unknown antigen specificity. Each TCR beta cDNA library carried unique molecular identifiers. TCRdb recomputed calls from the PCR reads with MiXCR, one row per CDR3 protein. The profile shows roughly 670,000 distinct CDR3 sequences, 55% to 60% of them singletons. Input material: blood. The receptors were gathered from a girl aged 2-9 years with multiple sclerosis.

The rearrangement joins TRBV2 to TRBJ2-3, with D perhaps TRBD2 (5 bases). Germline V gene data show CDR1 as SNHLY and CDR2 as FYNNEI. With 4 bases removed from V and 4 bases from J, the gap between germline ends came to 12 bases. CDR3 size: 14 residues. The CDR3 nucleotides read TGTGCCAGCAGTGTCCGGGGTTCGGCAGATACGCAGTATTTT. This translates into CASSVRGSADTQYF.

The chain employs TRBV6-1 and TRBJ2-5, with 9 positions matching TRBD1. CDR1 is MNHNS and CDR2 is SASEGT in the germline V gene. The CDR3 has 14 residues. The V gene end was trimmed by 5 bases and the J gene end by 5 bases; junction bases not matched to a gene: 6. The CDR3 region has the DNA TGTGCCAGCAGTTCACAGGGGGCGTTTGAGACCCAGTACTTC. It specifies CASSSQGAFETQYF.

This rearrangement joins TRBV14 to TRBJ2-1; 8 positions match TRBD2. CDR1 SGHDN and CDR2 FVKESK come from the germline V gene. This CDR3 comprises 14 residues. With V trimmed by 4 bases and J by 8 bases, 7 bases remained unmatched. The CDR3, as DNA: TGTGCCAGCAGCCCGCGGGAGGTACGGGATGAGCAGTTCTTC. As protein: CASSPREVRDEQFF.

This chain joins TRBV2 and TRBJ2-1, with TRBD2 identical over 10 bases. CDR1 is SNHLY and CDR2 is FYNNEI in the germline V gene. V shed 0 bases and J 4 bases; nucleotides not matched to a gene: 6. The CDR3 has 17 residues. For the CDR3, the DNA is TGTGCCAGCAGTGAAGCGGCTAGCGGGGGCTTTTACAATGAGCAGTTCTTC. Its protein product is CASSEAASGGFYNEQFF.

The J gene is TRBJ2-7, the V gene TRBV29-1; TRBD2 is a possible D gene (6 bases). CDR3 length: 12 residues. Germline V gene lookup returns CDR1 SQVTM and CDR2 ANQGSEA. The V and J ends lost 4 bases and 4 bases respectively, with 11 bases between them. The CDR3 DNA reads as TGCAGCGTTGGCGCTAGCGCATACGAGCAGTACTTC. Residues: CSVGASAYEQYF.

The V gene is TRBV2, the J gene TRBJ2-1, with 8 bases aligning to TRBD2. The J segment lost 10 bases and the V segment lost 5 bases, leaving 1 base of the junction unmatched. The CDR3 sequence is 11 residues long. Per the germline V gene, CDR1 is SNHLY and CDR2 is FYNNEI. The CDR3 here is CASSRLAEQFF. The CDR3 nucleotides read TGTGCCAGCAGTCGACTAGCGGAGCAGTTCTTC.

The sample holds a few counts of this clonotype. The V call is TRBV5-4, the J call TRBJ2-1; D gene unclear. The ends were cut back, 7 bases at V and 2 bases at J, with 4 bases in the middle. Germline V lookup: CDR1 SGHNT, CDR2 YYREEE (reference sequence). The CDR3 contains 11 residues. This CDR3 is CASVAYNEQFF. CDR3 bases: TGTGCCAGCGTTGCCTACAATGAGCAGTTCTTC.

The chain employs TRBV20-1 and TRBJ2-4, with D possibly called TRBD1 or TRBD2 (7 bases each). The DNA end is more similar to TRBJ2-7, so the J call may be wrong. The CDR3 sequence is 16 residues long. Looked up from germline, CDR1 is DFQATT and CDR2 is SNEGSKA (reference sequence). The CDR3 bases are TGCAGTGCTAGTATCTGGGGGAGGGGGCTTTCCTACGAGCAGTACTTC. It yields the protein CSASIWGRGLSYEQYF.

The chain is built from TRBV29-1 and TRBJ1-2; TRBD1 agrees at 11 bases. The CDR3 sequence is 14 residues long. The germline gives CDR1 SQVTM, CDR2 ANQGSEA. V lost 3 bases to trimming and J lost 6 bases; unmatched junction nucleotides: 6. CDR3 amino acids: CSVDGGQGGDGYTF. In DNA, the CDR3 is TGCAGCGTTGACGGGGGACAGGGGGGTGATGGCTACACCTTC.

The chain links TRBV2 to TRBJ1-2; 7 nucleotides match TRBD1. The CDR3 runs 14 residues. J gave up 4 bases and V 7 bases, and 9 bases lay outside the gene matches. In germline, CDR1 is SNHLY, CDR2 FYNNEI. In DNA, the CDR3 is TGTGCCAGCACGATGAGCAGGGGGGCCTATGGCTACACCTTC. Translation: CASTMSRGAYGYTF.

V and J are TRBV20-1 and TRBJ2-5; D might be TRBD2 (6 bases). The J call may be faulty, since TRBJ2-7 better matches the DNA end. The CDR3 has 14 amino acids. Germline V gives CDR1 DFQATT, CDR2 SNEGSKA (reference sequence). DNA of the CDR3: TGCAGTGCGCCGGGACTTCCCGGGATGGACGAGCAGTACTTC. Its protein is CSAPGLPGMDEQYF.

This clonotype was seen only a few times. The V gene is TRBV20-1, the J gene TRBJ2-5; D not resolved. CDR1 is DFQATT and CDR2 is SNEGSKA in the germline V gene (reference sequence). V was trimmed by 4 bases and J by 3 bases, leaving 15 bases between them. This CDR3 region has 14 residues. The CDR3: CSANVVIAKETQYF. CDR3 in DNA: TGCAGTGCTAACGTCGTGATTGCCAAAGAGACCCAGTACTTC.

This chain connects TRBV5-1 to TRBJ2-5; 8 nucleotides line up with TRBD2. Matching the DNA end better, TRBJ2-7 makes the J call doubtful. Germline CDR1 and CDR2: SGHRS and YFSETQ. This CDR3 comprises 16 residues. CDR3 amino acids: CASSLRSSGPTYEQYF. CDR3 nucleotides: TGCGCCAGCAGCTTGAGGTCTAGCGGGCCGACCTACGAGCAGTACTTC.

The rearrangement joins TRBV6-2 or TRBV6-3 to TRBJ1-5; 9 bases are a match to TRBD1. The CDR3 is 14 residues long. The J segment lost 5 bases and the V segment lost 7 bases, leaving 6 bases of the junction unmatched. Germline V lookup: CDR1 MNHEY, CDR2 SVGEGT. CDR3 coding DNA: TGTGCCAGCACCCGACAGGGGGATCATCAGCCCCAGCATTTT. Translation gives CASTRQGDHQPQHF.